The 18 T cell receptor beta chains reported below all come from one sample, sequenced in a study of blood T cell repertoires in COVID-19. Data came from immunoSEQ multiplex PCR; TCRdb stores just in-frame clones and leaves some out. The data hold about 200,000 clones, with around 90% observed a single time. The sample consisted of peripheral blood. The receptors stem from a man aged 55-75 years who had recovered from COVID-19.

The V call is TRBV2, the J call TRBJ1-6, with a possible D match to TRBD1 (6 bases). The V gene lost 3 bases and the J gene lost 6 bases, with 9 bases spanning the gap. Looked up from germline, CDR1 is SNHLY and CDR2 is FYNNEI. The CDR3 is 14 residues long. CDR3 in DNA: TGTGCCAGCAGTGACAGGGGCGGTAATTCACCCCTCCACTTT. It yields the protein CASSDRGGNSPLHF.

The V gene is TRBV11-2, the J gene TRBJ1-6; no firm D call. V gave up 0 bases and J gave up 10 bases, with 13 bases separating them. Germline CDR1 is SGHAT and CDR2 is FQNNGV. The CDR3 contains 15 residues. The CDR3 bases are TGTGCCAGCAGCTTAGATGCAGGAGGAGGGTCACCCCTCCACTTT. Amino acids: CASSLDAGGGSPLHF.

The V and J genes are TRBV19 and TRBJ2-2, with 9 bases identical to TRBD2. This CDR3 contains 17 residues. V was clipped by 5 bases and J by 4 bases; unmatched bases: 11. From germline, CDR1 is LNHDA and CDR2 SQIVND (reference sequence). The CDR3 loop reads CASSFVRGTSPTGELFF. CDR3 DNA sequence: TGTGCCAGTAGTTTTGTGAGGGGGACTAGCCCCACCGGGGAGCTGTTTTTT.

The CDR3 spells CASSVVLPRDRPYEQYF. CDR3 sequence (DNA): TGCGCCAGCAGCGTGGTCCTGCCCCGGGACAGGCCCTACGAGCAGTACTTC. The genes are TRBV5-1 and TRBJ2-7; 8 positions match TRBD1. Germline V CDR1 and CDR2: SGHRS, YFSETQ. This CDR3 spans 17 amino acids. The ends lost 4 bases at V and 2 bases at J; junction bases unmatched: 14.

The V call is TRBV13, the J call TRBJ2-6; the D is unclear. The length of the CDR3 is 15 residues. V gave up 5 bases and J gave up 6 bases, with 14 bases separating them. Germline-derived CDR1 and CDR2 are PRHDT and FYEKMQ (reference sequence). CDR3 loop: CASSPGGRLANVLTF. CDR3 DNA sequence: TGTGCCAGCAGCCCAGGTGGGCGTCTGGCCAACGTCCTGACTTTC.

The chain employs TRBV29-1 and TRBJ1-2, with D perhaps TRBD1 (6 bases). CDR3 length equals 13 residues. CDR1 and CDR2 from the germline V gene are SQVTM and ANQGSEA. Trimming took 8 bases from V and 2 from J, leaving 15 bases between them. CDR3 bases: TGCAGCTTTAGCTGGGGGCAAAACTATGGCTACACCTTC. Translation gives CSFSWGQNYGYTF.

The genes are TRBV18 and TRBJ2-7, with D perhaps TRBD2 (6 bases). V gave up 4 bases and J gave up 4 bases, with 17 bases separating them. Looked up from germline, CDR1 is KGHSH and CDR2 is LQKENI. This CDR3 region has 15 residues. This CDR3 reads CASSLGSGAIYEQYF. DNA of the CDR3: TGTGCCAGCTCACTAGGCTCGGGAGCTATTTACGAGCAGTACTTC.

The CDR3 is CASSYRQGGNTEAFF. In nucleotides, the CDR3 is TGTGCCAGCAGCTATCGACAGGGGGGGAACACTGAAGCTTTCTTT. The chain joins TRBV3-1 (or the pseudogene TRBV3-2) to TRBJ1-1, with TRBD1 matching 9 bases. The CDR3 length is 15 residues. Germline V gene data show CDR1 as LGHDT and CDR2 as YNNKEL (reference sequence). V was clipped by 5 bases and J by 1 base; unmatched bases: 5.

J is TRBJ2-3 and V is TRBV24-1, with a weak D call TRBD1 (6 bases). Trimming stripped 4 bases from V and 3 bases from J, with 13 bases between. CDR3 length: 15 residues. CDR1 is KGHDR and CDR2 is SFDVKD in the germline V gene. The CDR3 nucleotides are TGTGCCACCAGTGACCCCGGGACACGGACAGATACGCAGTATTTT. Translating it yields CATSDPGTRTDTQYF.

The chain recombines TRBV27 with TRBJ2-7; TRBD1 is a possible D gene (6 bases). The germline gives CDR1 MNHEY, CDR2 SMNVEV (reference sequence). This CDR3 region has 14 residues. V lost 5 bases, J lost 2 bases, and 13 bases lay in between. CDR3 in DNA: TGTGCCAGCAGTCGGGCAGGGGATACCTACGAGCAGTACTTC. Translation: CASSRAGDTYEQYF.

The sample holds one count of this clone. The chain combines TRBV19 with TRBJ2-7, with D maybe TRBD2 (6 bases). Trimming removed 5 bases from V and 7 bases from J, with 24 bases in between. CDR1 is LNHDA and CDR2 is SQIVND in the germline V gene (reference sequence). The length of the CDR3 is 16 residues. Here the CDR3 reads CASSGTTSTWQEEQYF. The CDR3 DNA reads TGTGCCAGTAGTGGGACGACTAGTACCTGGCAGGAAGAGCAGTACTTC. The whole variable domain, filled in from reference TRBV19 and TRBJ2-7, reads DGGITQSPKYLFRKEGQNVTLSCEQNLNHDAMYWYRQDPGQGLRLIYYSQIVNDFQKGDIAEGYSVSREKKESFPLTVTSAQKNPTAFYLCASSGTTSTWQEEQYFGPGTRLTVT.

J is TRBJ1-1 and V is TRBV7-2, with TRBD1 as a possible D gene (5 bases). The V gene lost 5 bases and the J gene lost 0 bases, with 13 bases spanning the gap. Germline-derived CDR1 and CDR2 are SGHTA and FQGNSA. The CDR3 consists of 15 residues. The CDR3 reads CASSPQGGVNTEAFF. DNA for the CDR3: TGTGCCAGCAGCCCCCAGGGTGGCGTGAACACTGAAGCTTTCTTT.

This sequence joins TRBV6-5 and TRBJ1-2, with 7 nucleotides matching TRBD1. This CDR3 comprises 14 residues. V lost 6 bases to trimming and J lost 2 bases; unmatched junction nucleotides: 6. Germline V lookup: CDR1 MNHEY, CDR2 SVGAGI. The CDR3 nucleotides are TGTGCCAGCAGCCGGGACAGCGACAACTATGGCTACACCTTC. Translation: CASSRDSDNYGYTF.

The rearrangement links TRBV15 to TRBJ2-2; TRBD1 might be the D (5 bases). Trimming took 5 bases from V and 6 from J, leaving 22 bases between them. This CDR3 contains 17 residues. The germline gives CDR1 LNHNV, CDR2 YYDKDF (reference sequence). CDR3 coding DNA: TGTGCCACCAGCCCCCCTCGCAGGGTAGGATCATCCGGGGAGCTGTTTTTT. Its translation is CATSPPRRVGSSGELFF.

A single count supports this clone. V gene TRBV28 combines with J gene TRBJ2-7, with TRBD1 matching 11 bases. J was trimmed by 1 base and V by 4 bases; bases with no gene match: 6. CDR3 length: 16 amino acids. Germline assignment: CDR1 MDHEN and CDR2 SYDVKM. For the CDR3, the DNA is TGTGCCAGCAGTTCCTCGGGACAGGGGGAATCCTACGAGCAGTACTTC. Encoded protein: CASSSSGQGESYEQYF.

The rearrangement links TRBV9 to TRBJ1-5, with D perhaps matching TRBD1 (6 bases). This CDR3 contains 14 residues. V lost 3 bases to trimming and J lost 3 bases, with 10 bases between them. Germline V gene lookup returns CDR1 SGDLS and CDR2 YYNGEE. This chain's CDR3 is CASSASGVNQPQHF. In DNA form, the CDR3 reads TGTGCCAGCAGCGCGTCAGGGGTCAATCAGCCCCAGCATTTT. Variable domain in full (rest from reference TRBV9 and TRBJ1-5): DSGVTQTPKHLITATGQRVTLRCSPRSGDLSVYWYQQSLDQGLQFLIQYYNGEERAKGNILERFSAQQFPDLHSELNLSSLELGDSALYFCASSASGVNQPQHFGDGTRLSIL.

The chain combines TRBV7-8 with TRBJ1-2; 7 bases are a match to TRBD1. The CDR3 covers 14 residues. J gave up 8 bases and V 2 bases, and 8 bases lay outside the gene matches. CDR1 is SGHVS, CDR2 FQNEAQ, per germline. CDR3 sequence: CASSLSGGGDGYTF. The CDR3 DNA reads as TGTGCCAGCAGCTTATCGGGAGGGGGCGACGGCTACACCTTC.

The chain recombines TRBV19 with TRBJ1-5; unclear D gene. Germline CDR1 is LNHDA and CDR2 is SQIVND (reference sequence). Trimming shortened V by 3 bases and J by 9 bases, and 12 bases separated the two germline ends. The CDR3 extends over 13 amino acids. The CDR3 loop is CASSMLDYGPQHF. The DNA for the CDR3 is TGTGCCAGTAGTATGTTAGATTACGGGCCCCAGCATTTT. Filled out from reference TRBV19 and TRBJ1-5, the complete variable domain reads DGGITQSPKYLFRKEGQNVTLSCEQNLNHDAMYWYRQDPGQGLRLIYYSQIVNDFQKGDIAEGYSVSREKKESFPLTVTSAQKNPTAFYLCASSMLDYGPQHFGDGTRLSIL.